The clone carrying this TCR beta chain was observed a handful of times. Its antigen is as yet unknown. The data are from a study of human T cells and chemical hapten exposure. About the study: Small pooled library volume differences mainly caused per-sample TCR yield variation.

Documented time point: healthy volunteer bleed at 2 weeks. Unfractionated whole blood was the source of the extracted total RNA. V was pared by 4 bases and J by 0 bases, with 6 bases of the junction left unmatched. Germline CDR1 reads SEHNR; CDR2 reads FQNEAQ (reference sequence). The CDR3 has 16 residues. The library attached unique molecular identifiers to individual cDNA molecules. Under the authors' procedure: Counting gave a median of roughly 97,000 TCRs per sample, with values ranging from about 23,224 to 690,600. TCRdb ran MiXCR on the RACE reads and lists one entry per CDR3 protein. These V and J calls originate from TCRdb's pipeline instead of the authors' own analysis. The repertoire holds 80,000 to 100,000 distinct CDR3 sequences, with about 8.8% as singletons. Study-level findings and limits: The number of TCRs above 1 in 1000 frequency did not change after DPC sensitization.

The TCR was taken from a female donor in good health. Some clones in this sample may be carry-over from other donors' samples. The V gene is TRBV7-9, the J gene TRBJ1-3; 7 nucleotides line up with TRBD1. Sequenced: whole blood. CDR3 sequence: CASSWIQGSSGNTIYF. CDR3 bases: TGTGCCAGCAGCTGGATACAGGGGAGCTCTGGAAACACCATATATTTT.